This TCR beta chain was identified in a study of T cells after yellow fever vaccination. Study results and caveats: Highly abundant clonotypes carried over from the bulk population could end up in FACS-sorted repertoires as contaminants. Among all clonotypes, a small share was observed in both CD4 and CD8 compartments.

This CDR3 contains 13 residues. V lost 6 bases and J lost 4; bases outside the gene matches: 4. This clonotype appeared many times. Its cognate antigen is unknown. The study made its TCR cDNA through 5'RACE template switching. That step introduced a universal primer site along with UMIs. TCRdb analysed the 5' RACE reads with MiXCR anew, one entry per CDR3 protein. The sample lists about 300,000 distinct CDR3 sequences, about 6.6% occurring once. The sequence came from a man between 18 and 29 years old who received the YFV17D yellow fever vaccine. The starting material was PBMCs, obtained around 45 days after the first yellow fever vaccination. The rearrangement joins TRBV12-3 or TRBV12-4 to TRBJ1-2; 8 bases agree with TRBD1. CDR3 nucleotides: TGTGCCAGCAGGCCGACAGGGGCCTATGGCTACACCTTC. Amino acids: CASRPTGAYGYTF.